The clone carrying this TCR beta chain was counted between two and nine times. What it recognizes is unknown. This CDR3 is 14 amino acids long. V shed 7 bases and J 7 bases; nucleotides not matched to a gene: 8. Per the germline V gene, CDR1 is SGHRS and CDR2 is YFSETQ. The data stem from a study of blood T cells in healthy people across ages. Study as a whole: Per two T cells, template switching captured roughly one barcoded beta molecule.

A sample-barcoded 5' primer and a J-beta primer mix were used in a second PCR of roughly 6 to 11 cycles. Samples each returned at least 2.5 million CDR3-containing paired-end reads. A single record per CDR3 protein comes from TCRdb applying MiXCR to the 5' RACE reads. The table lists nearly 800,000 distinct CDR3 sequences, roughly three fifths of them singletons. Study outcomes and limitations: Measured against age, TCR beta diversity per million T cells decreased in a roughly linear manner. It was the long-lived donors that had more naive CD4+ cells and higher diversity than aged donors.

Material for sequencing was blood. The clonotype originates from a man aged 35 to 55 in good health. The rearrangement links TRBV5-1 to TRBJ2-4; 10 nucleotides match TRBD2. CDR3 sequence reads: CASAPAGGLNIQYF. The CDR3, as DNA: TGCGCCAGCGCCCCAGCGGGGGGGCTGAACATTCAGTACTTC.